This T cell receptor (beta chain) was documented in a study of T-cell reconstitution after alpha-beta-depleted transplantation in children. CDR1 and CDR2 (germline): LNHDA, SQIVND (reference sequence). CDR3 length: 13 amino acids. With 1 base removed from V and 5 bases from J, the gap between germline ends came to 8 bases. Study results and caveats: Some patients showed high day-60 TCRbeta diversity, which derived from surviving recipient T cells and thymic progenitors. Newly produced T cells mostly accounted for T-cell counts and diversity one year post-transplant.

Researchers prepared the TCRbeta library using unique molecular identifiers, the study reports. MiXCR, run by TCRdb on the PCR reads, gives a single entry per CDR3 protein. The sample consists of 480,000 or so distinct CDR3 sequences, over 9.5% of them appearing once. In its sample, this clonotype was seen many times. The target antigen is unknown. This sequence originates from a child aged 2 to 9 with inherited bone marrow failure, due to receive a stem cell transplant. The source was PBMCs, collected before TCRalphabeta/CD19-depleted stem cell transplant. The chain is built from TRBV19 and TRBJ1-1, with no clear D. In DNA, the CDR3 is TGTGCCAGTAGTATAGTAGGGTGGACTGAAGCTTTCTTT. It specifies CASSIVGWTEAFF. The variable domain in full, completed from reference TRBV19 and TRBJ1-1, reads DGGITQSPKYLFRKEGQNVTLSCEQNLNHDAMYWYRQDPGQGLRLIYYSQIVNDFQKGDIAEGYSVSREKKESFPLTVTSAQKNPTAFYLCASSIVGWTEAFFGQGTRLTVV.